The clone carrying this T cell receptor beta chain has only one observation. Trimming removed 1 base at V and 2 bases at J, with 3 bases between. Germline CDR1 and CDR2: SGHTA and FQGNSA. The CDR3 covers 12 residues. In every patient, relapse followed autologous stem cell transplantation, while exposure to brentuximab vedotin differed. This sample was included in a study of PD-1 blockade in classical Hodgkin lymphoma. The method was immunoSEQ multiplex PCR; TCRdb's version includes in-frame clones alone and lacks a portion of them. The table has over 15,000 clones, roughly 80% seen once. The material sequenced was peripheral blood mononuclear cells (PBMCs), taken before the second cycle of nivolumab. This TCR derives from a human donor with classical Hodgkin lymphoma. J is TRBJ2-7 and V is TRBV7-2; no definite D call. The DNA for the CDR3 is TGTGCCAGCAGCTTAGACCCCTACGAGCAGTACTTC. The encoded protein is CASSLDPYEQYF.